Presented here are 9 T cell receptor beta chains from one specimen sequenced in a study of PD-1 blockade in classical Hodgkin lymphoma. Relapse after autologous stem cell transplantation occurred in every patient, and brentuximab vedotin exposure varied. Negative selection with magnets was how CD8+ T cells were isolated from the thawed PBMCs. The method was immunoSEQ multiplex PCR; TCRdb's version includes in-frame clones alone and lacks a portion of them. The repertoire holds 10,000 to 15,000 clones, with 70% to 85% as singletons. This specimen consisted of CD8+ T cells from blood, obtained at baseline. These receptors were collected from a human donor with classical Hodgkin lymphoma.

This chain links TRBV7-6 with TRBJ1-3; D is perhaps TRBD1 (5 bases). CDR1 SGHVS and CDR2 FNYEAQ come from the germline V gene. The CDR3 contains 13 residues. V gave up 4 bases and J gave up 4 bases, with 8 bases separating them. In nucleotides, the CDR3 is TGTGCCAGCAGCTGGGGGTCGGGAAACACCATATATTTT. Its protein is CASSWGSGNTIYF.

The V gene is TRBV9, the J gene TRBJ1-2, with 8 nucleotides matching TRBD1. Germline V CDR1 and CDR2: SGDLS, YYNGEE. V was pared by 4 bases and J by 5 bases, with 4 bases of the junction left unmatched. This CDR3 is 13 amino acids long. The CDR3 nucleotides read TGTGCCAGCAGCCTCACAGGGGGGTATGGCTACACCTTC. It specifies CASSLTGGYGYTF.

This clone was observed a single time. The chain carries TRBV27 and TRBJ1-1; 8 bases align to TRBD1. Germline V gives CDR1 MNHEY, CDR2 SMNVEV (reference sequence). The CDR3 loop spans 12 amino acids. The ends lost 6 bases at V and 5 bases at J; junction bases unmatched: 2. The CDR3 DNA sequence: TGTGCCAGCAGACAGGGGGGTACTGAAGCTTTCTTT. Translation: CASRQGGTEAFF.

V gene TRBV5-4 combines with J gene TRBJ1-1, with D uncertain. The CDR3 is 14 amino acids. The V end lost 1 base, the J end lost 2 bases, and 9 bases lay between the germline ends. CDR1 SGHNT and CDR2 YYREEE come from the germline V gene (reference sequence). Written as DNA, the CDR3 is TGTGCCAGCAGCTTGTGGGCGGGCAACACTGAAGCTTTCTTT. Encoded protein: CASSLWAGNTEAFF.

The CDR3 here is CAGGTGETGNQPQHF. CDR3 coding DNA: TGTGCCGGCGGGACAGGGGAGACGGGCAATCAGCCCCAGCATTTT. This chain connects TRBV19 to TRBJ1-5; 10 bases are shared with TRBD1. This CDR3 has 15 amino acids. Germline loops: CDR1 LNHDA, CDR2 SQIVND (reference sequence). Trimming took 11 bases from V and 2 from J; bases not matched to a gene: 9.

The V call is TRBV7-3, the J call TRBJ2-7, with D uncertain. The germline V gene encodes CDR1 SGHTA and CDR2 FQGTGA. The CDR3 is made up of 11 amino acids. The V gene lost 2 bases and the J gene lost 9 bases, with 8 bases spanning the gap. The CDR3 is CASSLYRVQYF. In DNA form, the CDR3 reads TGTGCCAGCAGCTTATATAGAGTGCAGTACTTC.

The chain joins TRBV10-1 to TRBJ2-1; TRBD2 might be the D (6 bases). Trimming cost V 6 bases and J 0 bases, with 27 bases left between them. The CDR3 loop spans 20 amino acids. Germline CDR1 reads WNHNN; CDR2 reads SYGVQD (reference sequence). In nucleotides, the CDR3 is TGCGCCAGCAGGGGGACTCTGGGACGGGTTCTAGCGAGCTCCTACAATGAGCAGTTCTTC. Amino acid sequence: CASRGTLGRVLASSYNEQFF.

The chain has TRBV15 and TRBJ2-5; TRBD2 is a possible D gene (6 bases). Between the trimmed V and J ends, which lost 5 bases and 4 bases, there was a span of 14 bases. CDR1 and CDR2 (germline): LNHNV, YYDKDF (reference sequence). The CDR3 contains 14 residues. The CDR3 protein is CATSGDGGVETQYF. CDR3 sequence (DNA): TGTGCCACCAGCGGGGACGGCGGGGTAGAGACCCAGTACTTC.

The rearrangement links TRBV7-9 to TRBJ1-5; D is uncertain. From germline, CDR1 is SEHNR and CDR2 FQNEAQ (reference sequence). The V end was cut by 5 bases, the J end by 3 bases, with 5 bases between. This CDR3 region has 12 residues. Here the CDR3 DNA reads TGTGCCAGCAGCCCTCACAATCAGCCCCAGCATTTT. Its translation is CASSPHNQPQHF.